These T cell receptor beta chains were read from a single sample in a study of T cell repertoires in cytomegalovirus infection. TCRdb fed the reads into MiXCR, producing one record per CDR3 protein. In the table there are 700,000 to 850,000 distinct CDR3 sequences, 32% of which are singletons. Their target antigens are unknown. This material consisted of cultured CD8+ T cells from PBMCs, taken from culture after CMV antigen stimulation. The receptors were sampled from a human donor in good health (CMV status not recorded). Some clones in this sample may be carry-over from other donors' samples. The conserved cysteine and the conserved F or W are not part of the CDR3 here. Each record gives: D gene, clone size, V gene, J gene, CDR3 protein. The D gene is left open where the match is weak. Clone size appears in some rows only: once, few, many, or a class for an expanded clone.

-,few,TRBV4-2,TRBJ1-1,ASSVEKGPDYTEAF
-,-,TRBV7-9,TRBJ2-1,ASSSEFRSERPNEQF
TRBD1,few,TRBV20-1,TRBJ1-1,SASDREGRAEAF
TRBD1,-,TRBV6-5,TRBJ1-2,VSSYSNTGGADGYT
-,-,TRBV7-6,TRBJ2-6,ASSFTGSNRANVLT
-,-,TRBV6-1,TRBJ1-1,ASSELFSTEAF
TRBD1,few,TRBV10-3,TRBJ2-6,AIVGTGGPGANVLT
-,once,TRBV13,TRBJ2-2,ASSWGATGRTGELF
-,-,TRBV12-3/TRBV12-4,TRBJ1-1,ASTTRVTEAF
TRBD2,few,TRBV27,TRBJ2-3,ASSHLMRLARGTDTQY
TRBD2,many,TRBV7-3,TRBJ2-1,ASSPRTSGDHNEQF
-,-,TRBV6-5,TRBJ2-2,ASSYIRTATNTGELF
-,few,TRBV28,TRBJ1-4,ASSLGGHDEKLF
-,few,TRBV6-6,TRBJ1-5,ASRNGGAQPQH
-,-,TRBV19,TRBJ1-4,ASRGGSELTNEKLF
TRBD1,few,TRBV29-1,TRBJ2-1,SVAGQRHNEQF
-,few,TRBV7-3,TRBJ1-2,ASSLPYTGADYGYT
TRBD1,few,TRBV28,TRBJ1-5,ASSPDRSSNQPQH
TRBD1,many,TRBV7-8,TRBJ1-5,ASSRRQGGNQPQH
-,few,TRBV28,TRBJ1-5,ASRTPPGNQPQH
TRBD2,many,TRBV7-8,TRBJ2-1,ASSLGTSLQNEQF
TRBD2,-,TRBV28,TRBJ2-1,ASSFPGLAGVSYNEQF
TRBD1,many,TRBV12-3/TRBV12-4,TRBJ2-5,ASSLVGQVDQY
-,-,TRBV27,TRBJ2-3,ASSLFSGSPDTQY
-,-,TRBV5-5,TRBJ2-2,ASSADRWNAGELF
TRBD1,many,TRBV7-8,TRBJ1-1,ASSLWTGGGYGHTEAF
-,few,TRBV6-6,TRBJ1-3,ASSYVWLSGNTIY
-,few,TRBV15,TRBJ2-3,ATSRVGMGTTSTDTQY
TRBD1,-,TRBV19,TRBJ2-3,ASSMRDRGTDTQY
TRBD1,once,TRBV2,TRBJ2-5,ASSGPGQGHRETQY
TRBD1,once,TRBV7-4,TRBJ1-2,ASSSGTGDSYT
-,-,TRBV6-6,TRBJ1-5,ASSYPDGSQPQH
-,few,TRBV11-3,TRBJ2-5,ASSPWGGGVETQY
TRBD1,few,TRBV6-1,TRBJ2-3,ASSPGTGDKDTQY
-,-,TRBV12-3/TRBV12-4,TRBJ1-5,ASSLRRDYSNQPQH
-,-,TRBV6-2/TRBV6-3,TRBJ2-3,ASTVSGYNPTDTQY
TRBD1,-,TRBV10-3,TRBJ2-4,AISAWTGVAKNIQY
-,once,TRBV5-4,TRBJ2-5,ASSSLKNQYQETQY
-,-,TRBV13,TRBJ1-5,ASSQGEGNQPQH
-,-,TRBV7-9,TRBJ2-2,ASSPGGGPNTGELF
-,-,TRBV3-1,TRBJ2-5,ASSQDEISGETQY
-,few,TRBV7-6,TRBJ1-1,ASSSVAHLNTEAF